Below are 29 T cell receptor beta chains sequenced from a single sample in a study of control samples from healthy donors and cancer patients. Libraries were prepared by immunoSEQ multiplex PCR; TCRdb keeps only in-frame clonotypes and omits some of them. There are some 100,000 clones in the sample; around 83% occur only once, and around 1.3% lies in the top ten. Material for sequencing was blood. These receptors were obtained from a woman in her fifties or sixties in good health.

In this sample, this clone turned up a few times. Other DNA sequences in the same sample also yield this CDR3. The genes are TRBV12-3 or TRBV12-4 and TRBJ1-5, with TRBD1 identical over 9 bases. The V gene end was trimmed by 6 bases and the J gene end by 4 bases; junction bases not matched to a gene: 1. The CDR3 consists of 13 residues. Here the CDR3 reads CASRGTGNQPQHF. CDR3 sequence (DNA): TGTGCCAGCAGGGGGACAGGGAATCAGCCCCAGCATTTT.

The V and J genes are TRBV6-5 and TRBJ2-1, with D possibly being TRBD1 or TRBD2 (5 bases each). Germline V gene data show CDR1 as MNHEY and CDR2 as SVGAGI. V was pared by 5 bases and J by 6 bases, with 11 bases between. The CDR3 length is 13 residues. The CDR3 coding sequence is TGTGCCAGCAGTCGGGACCGGGGCAATGAGCAGTTCTTC. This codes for CASSRDRGNEQFF.

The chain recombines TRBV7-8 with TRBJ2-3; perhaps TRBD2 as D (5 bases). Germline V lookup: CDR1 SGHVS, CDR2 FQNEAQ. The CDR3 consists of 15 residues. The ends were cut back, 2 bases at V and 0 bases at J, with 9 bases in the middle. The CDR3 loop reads CASSLLAQSTDTQYF. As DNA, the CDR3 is TGTGCCAGCAGCTTACTAGCCCAAAGCACAGATACGCAGTATTTT.

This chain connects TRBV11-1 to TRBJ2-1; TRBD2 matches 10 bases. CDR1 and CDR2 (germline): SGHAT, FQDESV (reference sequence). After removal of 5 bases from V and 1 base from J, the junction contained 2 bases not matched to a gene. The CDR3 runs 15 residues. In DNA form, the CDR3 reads TGTGCCAGCAGCCCGGGACTAGCGTCCTACAATGAGCAGTTCTTC. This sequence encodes CASSPGLASYNEQFF.

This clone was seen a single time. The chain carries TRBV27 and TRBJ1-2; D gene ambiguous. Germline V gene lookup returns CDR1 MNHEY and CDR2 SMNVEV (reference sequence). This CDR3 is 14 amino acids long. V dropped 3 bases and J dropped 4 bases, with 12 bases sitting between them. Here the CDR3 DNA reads TGTGCCAGCAGTTTCCGCGACGGGTTCTATGGCTACACCTTC. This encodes CASSFRDGFYGYTF.

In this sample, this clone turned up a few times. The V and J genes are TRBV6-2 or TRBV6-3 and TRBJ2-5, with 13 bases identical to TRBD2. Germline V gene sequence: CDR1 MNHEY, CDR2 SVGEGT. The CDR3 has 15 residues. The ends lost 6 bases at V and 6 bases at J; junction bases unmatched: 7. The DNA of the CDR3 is TGTGCCAGCAGCCGCGGGACTAGCGGGGTTAAGACCCAGTACTTC. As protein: CASSRGTSGVKTQYF.

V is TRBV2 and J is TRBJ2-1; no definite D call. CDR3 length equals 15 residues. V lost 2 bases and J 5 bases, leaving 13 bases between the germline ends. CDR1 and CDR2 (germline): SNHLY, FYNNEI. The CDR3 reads CASSERRNLDNEQFF. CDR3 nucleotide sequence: TGTGCCAGCAGTGAACGACGGAACTTGGACAATGAGCAGTTCTTC.

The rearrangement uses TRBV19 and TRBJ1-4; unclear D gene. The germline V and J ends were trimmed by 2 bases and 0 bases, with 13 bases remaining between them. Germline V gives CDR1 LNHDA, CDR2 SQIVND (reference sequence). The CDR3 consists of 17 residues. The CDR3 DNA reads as TGTGCCAGTAGTATATCCTCGCGACGGGCAACTAATGAAAAACTGTTTTTT. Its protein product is CASSISSRRATNEKLFF.

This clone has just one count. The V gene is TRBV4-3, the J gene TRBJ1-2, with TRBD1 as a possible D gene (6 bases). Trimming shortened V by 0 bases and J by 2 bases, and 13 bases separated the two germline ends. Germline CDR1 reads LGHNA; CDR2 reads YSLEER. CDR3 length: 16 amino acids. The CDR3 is CASSQDPRGQNYGYTF. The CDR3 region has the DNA TGCGCCAGCAGCCAAGATCCCAGGGGACAAAACTATGGCTACACCTTC.

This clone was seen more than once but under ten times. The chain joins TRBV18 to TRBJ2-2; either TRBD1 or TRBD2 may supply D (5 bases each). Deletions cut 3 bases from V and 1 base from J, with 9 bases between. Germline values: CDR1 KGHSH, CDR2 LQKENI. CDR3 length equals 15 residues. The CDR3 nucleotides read TGTGCCAGCTCACCTTCAGGGAGGAACACCGGGGAGCTGTTTTTT. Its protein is CASSPSGRNTGELFF.

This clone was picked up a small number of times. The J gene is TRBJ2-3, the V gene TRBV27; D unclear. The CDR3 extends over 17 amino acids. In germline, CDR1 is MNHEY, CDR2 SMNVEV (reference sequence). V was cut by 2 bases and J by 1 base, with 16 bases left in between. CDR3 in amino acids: CASSLDRQAMRTDTQYF. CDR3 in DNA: TGTGCCAGCAGTTTAGACCGACAAGCCATGCGCACAGATACGCAGTATTTT.

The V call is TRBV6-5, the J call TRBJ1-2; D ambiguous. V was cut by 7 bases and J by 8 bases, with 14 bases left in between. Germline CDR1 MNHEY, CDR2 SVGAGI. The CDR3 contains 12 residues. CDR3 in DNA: TGTGCCAGCACTCGAAACGTGGAAGGCTACACCTTC. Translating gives CASTRNVEGYTF.

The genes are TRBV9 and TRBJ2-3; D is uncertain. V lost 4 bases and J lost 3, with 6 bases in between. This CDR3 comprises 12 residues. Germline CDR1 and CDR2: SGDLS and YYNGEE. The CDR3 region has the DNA TGTGCCAGCAGCCGAGGTACAGATACGCAGTATTTT. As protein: CASSRGTDTQYF.

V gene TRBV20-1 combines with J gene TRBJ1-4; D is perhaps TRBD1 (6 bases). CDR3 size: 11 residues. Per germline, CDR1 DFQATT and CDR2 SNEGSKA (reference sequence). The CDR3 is CVGGPPEKLFF. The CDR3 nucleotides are TGCGTCGGGGGCCCCCCTGAAAAACTGTTTTTT.

CDR3 sequence (DNA): TGTGCCAGCACCCTGAATGCTGGGGGAGAGACTGAAGCTTTCTTT. As protein: CASTLNAGGETEAFF. The chain carries TRBV7-2 and TRBJ1-1; tentatively, D is TRBD1 (5 bases). The length of the CDR3 is 15 residues. The V end lost 7 bases, the J end lost 5 bases, and 20 bases lay between the germline ends. Germline loops: CDR1 SGHTA, CDR2 FQGNSA.

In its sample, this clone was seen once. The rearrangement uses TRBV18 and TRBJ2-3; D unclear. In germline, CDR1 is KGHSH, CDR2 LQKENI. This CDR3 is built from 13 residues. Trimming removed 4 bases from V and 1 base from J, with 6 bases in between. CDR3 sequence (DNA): TGTGCCAGCTCACGAGTAGGCACAGATACGCAGTATTTT. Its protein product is CASSRVGTDTQYF.

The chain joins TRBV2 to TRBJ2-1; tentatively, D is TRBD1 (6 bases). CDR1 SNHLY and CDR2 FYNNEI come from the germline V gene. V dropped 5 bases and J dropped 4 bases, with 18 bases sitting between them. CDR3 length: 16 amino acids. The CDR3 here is CASSQLGTTTYNEQFF. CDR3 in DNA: TGTGCCAGCAGTCAACTCGGGACAACCACGTACAATGAGCAGTTCTTC.

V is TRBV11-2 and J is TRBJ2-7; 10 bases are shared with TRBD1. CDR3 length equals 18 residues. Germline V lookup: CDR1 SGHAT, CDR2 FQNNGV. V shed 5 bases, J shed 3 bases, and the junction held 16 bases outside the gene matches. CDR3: CASSPRDRGSGRVYEQYF. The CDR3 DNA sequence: TGTGCCAGCAGCCCCCGGGACAGGGGTTCGGGCCGCGTCTACGAGCAGTACTTC.

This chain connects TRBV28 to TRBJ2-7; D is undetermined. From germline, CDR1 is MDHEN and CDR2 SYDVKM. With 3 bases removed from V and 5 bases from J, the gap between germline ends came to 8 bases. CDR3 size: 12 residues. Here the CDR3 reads CASSLGFNEQYF. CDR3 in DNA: TGTGCCAGCAGTTTGGGGTTTAACGAGCAGTACTTC.

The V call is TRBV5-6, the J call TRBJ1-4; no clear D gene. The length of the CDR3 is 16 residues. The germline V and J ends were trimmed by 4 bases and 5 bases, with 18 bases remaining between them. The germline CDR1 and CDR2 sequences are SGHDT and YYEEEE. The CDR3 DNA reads TGTGCCAGCAGCCCGGGTAATGAGGCCTACAATGAAAAACTGTTTTTT. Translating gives CASSPGNEAYNEKLFF.

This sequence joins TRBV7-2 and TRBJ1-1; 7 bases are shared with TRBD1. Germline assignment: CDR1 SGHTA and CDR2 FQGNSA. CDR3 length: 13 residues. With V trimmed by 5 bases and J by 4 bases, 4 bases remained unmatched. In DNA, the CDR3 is TGTGCCAGCAGCCTTAACAGGGGCACTGAAGCTTTCTTT. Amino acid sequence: CASSLNRGTEAFF.

The CDR3 is CASSQRRASPLHF. CDR3 nucleotide sequence: TGTGCCAGCAGCCAAAGGAGGGCCTCACCCCTCCACTTT. The chain employs TRBV3-1 (or the pseudogene TRBV3-2) and TRBJ1-6; D is unclear. CDR3 length: 13 amino acids. Trimming removed 2 bases from V and 10 bases from J, with 9 bases in between. Looked up from germline, CDR1 is LGHDT and CDR2 is YNNKEL (reference sequence).

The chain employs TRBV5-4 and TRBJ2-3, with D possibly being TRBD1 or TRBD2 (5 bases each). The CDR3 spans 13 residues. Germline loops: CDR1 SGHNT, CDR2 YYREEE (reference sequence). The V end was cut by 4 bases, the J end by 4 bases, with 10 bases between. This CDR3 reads CASSRRGADTQYF. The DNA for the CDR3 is TGTGCCAGCAGCCGACGAGGGGCAGATACGCAGTATTTT.

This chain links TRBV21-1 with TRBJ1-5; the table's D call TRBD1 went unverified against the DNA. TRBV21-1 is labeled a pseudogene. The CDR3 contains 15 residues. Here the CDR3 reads CAPTRGGEGYQPQHF. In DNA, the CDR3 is TGTGCCCCCACCCGAGGGGGAGAGGGATATCAGCCCCAGCATTTT.

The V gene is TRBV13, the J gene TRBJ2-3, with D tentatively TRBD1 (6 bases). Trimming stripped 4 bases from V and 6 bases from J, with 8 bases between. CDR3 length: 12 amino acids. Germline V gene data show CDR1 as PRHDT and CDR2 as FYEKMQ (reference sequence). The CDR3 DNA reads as TGTGCCAGCAGCTCCCAGGGGGATACGCAGTATTTT. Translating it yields CASSSQGDTQYF.

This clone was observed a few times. CDR3 in amino acids: CASSLWRGYEQYF. The DNA of the CDR3 is TGTGCCAGCAGCTTGTGGCGGGGGTACGAGCAGTACTTC. The chain uses TRBV5-5 and TRBJ2-7; 7 nucleotides match TRBD2. J lost 4 bases, V lost 1 base, and 2 bases had no gene match. Germline V gene data show CDR1 as SGHKS and CDR2 as YYEKEE (reference sequence). This CDR3 has 13 amino acids.

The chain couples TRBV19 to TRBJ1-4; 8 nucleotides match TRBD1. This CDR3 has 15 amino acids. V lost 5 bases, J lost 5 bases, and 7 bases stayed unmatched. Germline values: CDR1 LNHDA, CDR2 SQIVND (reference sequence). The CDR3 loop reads CASSADRASNEKLFF. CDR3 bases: TGTGCCAGTAGTGCGGACAGGGCCTCAAATGAAAAACTGTTTTTT.

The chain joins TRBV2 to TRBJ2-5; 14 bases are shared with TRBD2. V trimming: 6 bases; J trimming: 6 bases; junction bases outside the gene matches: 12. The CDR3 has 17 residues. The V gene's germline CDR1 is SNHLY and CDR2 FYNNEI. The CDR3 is CASSRTSGRTKGQTQYF. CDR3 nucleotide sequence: TGTGCCAGCAGCCGGACTAGCGGGAGGACAAAGGGTCAGACCCAGTACTTC. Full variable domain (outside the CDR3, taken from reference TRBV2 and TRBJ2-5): EPEVTQTPSHQVTQMGQEVILRCVPISNHLYFYWYRQILGQKVEFLVSFYNNEISEKSEIFDDQFSVERPDGSNFTLKIRSTKLEDSAMYFCASSRTSGRTKGQTQYFGPGTRLLVL.

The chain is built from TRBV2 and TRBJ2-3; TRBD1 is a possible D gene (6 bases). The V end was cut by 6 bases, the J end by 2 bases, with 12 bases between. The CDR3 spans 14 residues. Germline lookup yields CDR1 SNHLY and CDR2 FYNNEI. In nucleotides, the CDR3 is TGTGCCAGCAGCCGCGACAGGATCACAGATACGCAGTATTTT. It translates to CASSRDRITDTQYF.